The T cell receptor beta chain described here comes from a study of cytomegalovirus exposure and HLA in healthy donors. Concerning this clone itself: Its target is not known.

Findings and caveats of the study: Generally TCR sequences proved uncommon, though certain public TCRs appeared in numerous donors.

The primer mix had 60 Vbeta and 13 Jbeta primers. The repertoire was sequenced with immunoSEQ multiplex PCR; TCRdb's copy has only in-frame clones and lacks some. The record lists tens of thousands of clones, of which the ten most abundant hold about 4%. This sequence originates from a female donor in good health and CMV-seropositive. The sample comprised PBMCs.

CDR3 coding DNA: TGTGCCAGCAGTCCGGGACTAGCGGGATCGGGTACGCAGTATTTT. Its translation: CASSPGLAGSGTQYF. The rearrangement links TRBV28 to TRBJ2-3, with TRBD2 identical over 13 bases. Looked up from germline, CDR1 is MDHEN and CDR2 is SYDVKM. Losses at the gene ends were 5 bases for V and 8 bases for J; bases not matched to a gene: 7. This CDR3 is 15 amino acids long.